The next 25 T cell receptor beta chains were all read from a single sample in a study of blood T cells in healthy people across ages. Sample-barcoded 5' priming and a J-beta primer mix drove a second PCR of 7 to 11 cycles. TCRdb ran MiXCR on the 5' RACE reads and lists one entry per CDR3 protein. The sample includes some 1.4 million distinct CDR3 sequences, roughly 40% seen only once; the top ten take 7.9%. Sequencing used blood. The receptors stem from a woman aged 18-35 years in good health.

This clonotype was observed at least ten times. V and J are TRBV20-1 and TRBJ2-3, with unresolved D. Germline assignment: CDR1 DFQATT and CDR2 SNEGSKA (reference sequence). This CDR3 spans 12 amino acids. V was pared by 3 bases and J by 9 bases, with 13 bases between. Written as DNA, the CDR3 is TGCAGTGCTAGTGTAACGGAGACCACGCAGTATTTT. Its translation is CSASVTETTQYF.

Only a few counts were recorded for this clonotype. The chain is built from TRBV11-2 and TRBJ2-3; 14 bases are a match to TRBD2. The germline V gene encodes CDR1 SGHAT and CDR2 FQNNGV. With V trimmed by 5 bases and J by 3 bases, 7 bases remained unmatched. The CDR3 is 17 residues long. CDR3 bases: TGTGCCAGCAGCCCACTGGGACTAGCGGGAGTTACAGATACGCAGTATTTT. Translated, it gives CASSPLGLAGVTDTQYF. Filled out from reference TRBV11-2 and TRBJ2-3, the complete variable domain reads EAGVAQSPRYKIIEKRQSVAFWCNPISGHATLYWYQQILGQGPKLLIQFQNNGVVDDSQLPKDRFSAERLKGVDSTLKIQPAKLEDSAVYLCASSPLGLAGVTDTQYFGPGTRLTVL.

The rearrangement uses TRBV6-5 and TRBJ2-1; D might be TRBD2 (5 bases). This CDR3 contains 16 residues. V lost 2 bases to trimming and J lost 0 bases, with 11 bases between them. Germline V lookup: CDR1 MNHEY, CDR2 SVGAGI. CDR3 sequence: CASSYDWTYSYNEQFF. The DNA for the CDR3 is TGTGCCAGCAGTTACGACTGGACTTACTCCTACAATGAGCAGTTCTTC.

This clonotype has at least ten counts. The rearrangement links TRBV11-2 to TRBJ2-7; TRBD1 agrees at 7 bases. Per the germline V gene, CDR1 is SGHAT and CDR2 is FQNNGV. J was trimmed by 7 bases and V by 0 bases; bases with no gene match: 3. The CDR3 covers 13 residues. CDR3 in amino acids: CASSLEPGGEQYF. DNA of the CDR3: TGTGCCAGCAGCTTAGAACCAGGGGGTGAGCAGTACTTC.

This clonotype was seen more than once but under ten times. The CDR3 spells CSASDRYYGYTF. The CDR3 nucleotides read TGCAGTGCTAGTGATCGCTACTATGGCTACACCTTC. The chain couples TRBV20-1 to TRBJ1-2; no clear D gene. The CDR3 consists of 12 residues. Germline CDR1 reads DFQATT; CDR2 reads SNEGSKA (reference sequence). Trimming removed 3 bases from V and 3 bases from J, with 8 bases in between.

As for this clonotype: A junction boundary mismatches the germline segment, possibly from a read error. This sequence joins TRBV9 and TRBJ1-3, with unresolved D. This CDR3 is 15 amino acids long. Germline CDR1 reads SGDLS; CDR2 reads YYNGEE. The CDR3 here is CASSVDSYSGNAIYF. In DNA form, the CDR3 reads TGTGCCAGCAGCGTAGACAGCTACTCTGGAAACGCCATATATTTT.

The V gene is TRBV7-8, the J gene TRBJ2-1; weak D call: TRBD1 (6 bases). This CDR3 contains 15 residues. V shed 7 bases and J shed 4 bases, with 17 bases lying between them. Germline loops: CDR1 SGHVS, CDR2 FQNEAQ. In DNA, the CDR3 is TGTGCCAGCACCCGGGCGACAGGATCTTACAATGAGCAGTTCTTC. It translates to CASTRATGSYNEQFF.

This clonotype was recorded a few times. This rearrangement joins TRBV20-1 to TRBJ2-1, with D tentatively TRBD1 (6 bases). CDR3 length equals 14 residues. V gave up 6 bases and J gave up 4 bases, with 16 bases separating them. Germline CDR1 DFQATT, CDR2 SNEGSKA (reference sequence). CDR3 DNA sequence: TGCAGTGCAAAAAACCGGGACACTTACAATGAGCAGTTCTTC. As protein: CSAKNRDTYNEQFF.

This clonotype was counted only a few times. The V call is TRBV6-1, the J call TRBJ2-7; D unclear. This CDR3 region has 14 residues. Per the germline V gene, CDR1 is MNHNS and CDR2 is SASEGT. The V end lost 1 base, the J end lost 3 bases, and 10 bases lay between the germline ends. DNA for the CDR3: TGTGCCAGCAGTGAAGACTACTCCATCTACGAGCAGTACTTC. Translation gives CASSEDYSIYEQYF.

This clonotype was seen more than once but under ten times. The V call is TRBV4-1, the J call TRBJ2-4; D gene ambiguous. Germline V gives CDR1 MGHRA, CDR2 YSYEKL. Trimming took 3 bases from V and 13 from J, leaving 13 bases between them. This CDR3 spans 12 amino acids. The CDR3 region is CASSQAFREQYF. The CDR3 DNA reads as TGCGCCAGCAGCCAGGCATTCCGTGAGCAGTACTTC.

This clonotype was seen a handful of times. The chain recombines TRBV6-1 with TRBJ2-7; D remains unclear. The CDR3 covers 14 residues. Germline V gene lookup returns CDR1 MNHNS and CDR2 SASEGT. Between the trimmed V and J ends, which lost 4 bases and 1 base, there was a span of 11 bases. The CDR3 loop is CASSGSLGSYEQYF. CDR3 in DNA: TGTGCCAGCAGTGGGAGTTTGGGTTCCTACGAGCAGTACTTC.

This clonotype was counted only a few times. The chain carries TRBV7-2 and TRBJ2-1; 15 bases fit TRBD2. CDR3 length equals 20 residues. V shed 5 bases and J 8 bases; nucleotides not matched to a gene: 19. Germline loops: CDR1 SGHTA, CDR2 FQGNSA. CDR3 region: CASSIPGTSGRFPPRDEQFF. The DNA for the CDR3 is TGTGCCAGCAGCATACCCGGGACTAGCGGGAGGTTCCCCCCTCGCGATGAGCAGTTCTTC.

The chain employs TRBV30 and TRBJ2-5; D possibly corresponds to TRBD2 (5 bases). The J call may not be correct, given that the DNA end is closer to TRBJ2-7. In germline, CDR1 is GTSNPN, CDR2 SVGIG (reference sequence). This CDR3 region has 13 residues. CDR3 residues: CASMNGKGYEQYF. DNA for the CDR3: TGTGCCTCCATGAACGGGAAAGGCTACGAGCAGTACTTC.

The J gene is TRBJ2-1, the V gene TRBV15; D gene ambiguous. Trimming left V 3 bases short and J 7 bases short, with 19 bases between. The V gene's germline CDR1 is LNHNV and CDR2 YYDKDF (reference sequence). This CDR3 is built from 16 residues. CDR3 region: CATSRLNWPFLNEQFF. The CDR3 DNA reads TGTGCCACCAGCAGGCTAAACTGGCCGTTTTTGAATGAGCAGTTCTTC. The whole variable domain, filled in from reference TRBV15 and TRBJ2-1, reads DAMVIQNPRYQVTQFGKPVTLSCSQTLNHNVMYWYQQKSSQAPKLLFHYYDKDFNNEADTPDNFQSRRPNTSFCFLDIRSPGLGDTAMYLCATSRLNWPFLNEQFFGPGTRLTVL.

The chain recombines TRBV13 with TRBJ2-1; D is unresolved. CDR1 is PRHDT and CDR2 is FYEKMQ in the germline V gene (reference sequence). The length of the CDR3 is 15 residues. V was shortened by 4 bases and J by 4 bases, with 14 bases between the two germline ends. This CDR3 reads CASSSPVDAYNEQFF. For the CDR3, the DNA is TGTGCCAGCAGCTCGCCTGTGGACGCTTACAATGAGCAGTTCTTC.

V is TRBV20-1 and J is TRBJ2-7, with 9 nucleotides matching TRBD2. This CDR3 has 15 residues. CDR1 and CDR2 (germline): DFQATT, SNEGSKA (reference sequence). V was clipped by 3 bases and J by 7 bases; unmatched bases: 13. CDR3 loop: CSARAPGLATNEQYF. CDR3 nucleotide sequence: TGCAGTGCTAGGGCCCCCGGACTAGCGACCAATGAGCAGTACTTC.

This chain connects TRBV20-1 to TRBJ2-5; 7 bases fit TRBD2. The CDR3 runs 15 residues. J was trimmed by 11 bases and V by 0 bases; bases with no gene match: 15. Germline V gene sequence: CDR1 DFQATT, CDR2 SNEGSKA (reference sequence). The CDR3, as DNA: TGCAGTGCTAGAGATAAAACGGGAGGTCGGCAAGAGCAGTACTTC. As protein: CSARDKTGGRQEQYF.

V gene TRBV3-1 combines with J gene TRBJ2-7, with 7 bases aligning to TRBD2. The V gene's germline CDR1 is LGHDT and CDR2 YNNKEL (reference sequence). After removal of 5 bases from V and 7 bases from J, the junction contained 20 bases not matched to a gene. The CDR3 sequence is 17 residues long. The CDR3, as DNA: TGTGCCAGCAGCTTCCCCGCCTGGGCTAGCGGAGAATGTGAGCAGTACTTC. It yields the protein CASSFPAWASGECEQYF.

V is TRBV9 and J is TRBJ2-1, with TRBD1 matching over 7 bases. Germline V CDR1 and CDR2: SGDLS, YYNGEE. Losses at the gene ends were 3 bases for V and 8 bases for J; bases not matched to a gene: 8. The CDR3 is 14 residues long. CDR3 region: CASSAPTGRHEQFF. Here the CDR3 DNA reads TGTGCCAGCAGCGCGCCGACAGGGCGGCATGAGCAGTTCTTC.

This clonotype was detected a few times. The chain couples TRBV6-5 to TRBJ2-1, with 12 bases matching TRBD2. This CDR3 is built from 13 residues. V was clipped by 6 bases and J by 14 bases; unmatched bases: 8. The germline V gene encodes CDR1 MNHEY and CDR2 SVGAGI. As DNA, the CDR3 is TGTGCCAGCAGATTAGGGACTAGCGGGCTTGAGTTCTTC. Protein sequence: CASRLGTSGLEFF.

This clonotype appeared many times. The chain uses TRBV24-1 and TRBJ2-1; 10 bases agree with TRBD2. The CDR3 sequence is 14 residues long. CDR1 KGHDR and CDR2 SFDVKD come from the germline V gene. Trimming took 5 bases from V and 5 from J; bases not matched to a gene: 2. In DNA form, the CDR3 reads TGTGCCACCAGTGGAGCGGGAGGGAACAATGAGCAGTTCTTC. This codes for CATSGAGGNNEQFF.

Remarks on this clonotype: The junction does not match germline at one end; this may be a read error. CDR3 loop: CANSPLAGATKNIQYF. For the CDR3, the DNA is TGTGCCAACAGTCCACTAGCGGGAGCGACCAAAAACATTCAGTACTTC. This chain uses TRBV12-3 or TRBV12-4 with TRBJ2-4, with TRBD2 matching over 11 bases. CDR3 length: 16 amino acids.

The genes are TRBV12-3 or TRBV12-4 and TRBJ2-3; TRBD1 might be the D (5 bases). The CDR3 contains 15 residues. Trimming stripped 6 bases from V and 0 bases from J, with 13 bases between. The CDR3 spells CASRQMTDSTDTQYF. CDR3 bases: TGTGCCAGCAGGCAGATGACAGATAGCACAGATACGCAGTATTTT.

Points on this clonotype: At one end, the junction sequence differs from germline, possibly due to a read error. The chain links TRBV12-3 or TRBV12-4 to TRBJ2-4; D not certain. The CDR3 consists of 16 residues. Here the CDR3 reads CVSSFLRSLAKNIQYF. The CDR3 DNA follows: TGTGTCAGCAGTTTCCTGAGGTCCCTAGCCAAAAACATTCAGTACTTC.

This chain links TRBV6-1 with TRBJ2-1; 8 bases map to TRBD1. The J call may be mistaken, given a closer DNA end match to TRBJ2-7. There are 15 residues in the CDR3. Germline assignment: CDR1 MNHNS and CDR2 SASEGT. The CDR3 is CASSGQGADYNEQYF. CDR3 nucleotides: TGTGCCAGCAGTGGCCAGGGGGCGGATTACAATGAGCAGTACTTC.